What follows is one T cell receptor beta chain and its context. The antigen remains undetermined. This sample is drawn from a study of T cell responses to AZD1222 COVID-19 vaccine. About the study: Pooling of second doses given at about 4 or about 12 weeks was done.

Germline V gene sequence: CDR1 MNHEY, CDR2 SVGEGT. V shed 0 bases, J shed 3 bases, and the junction held 4 bases outside the gene matches. The CDR3 runs to 18 residues. Produced via immunoSEQ multiplex PCR; TCRdb's table is partial and in-frame only. The repertoire holds 150,000 to 200,000 clones, about 91% seen once, with approximately 4.4% in the top ten. Study-level results: Epitopes outside B.1.351 and B.1.1.7 mutated regions reportedly drew nearly half of spike TCRs. Clonal diversity was possibly underestimated, and the donors were mostly white British, with more females. Vaccine-associated CD4 TCRs spanned spike, dominant at 160-218 and 743-854.

Specimen: peripheral blood, collected on day 0 of AZD1222 vaccination. This TCR came from an adult in good health. The chain is built from TRBV6-2 or TRBV6-3 and TRBJ2-6; 11 nucleotides agree with TRBD1. The CDR3 DNA follows: TGTGCCAGCAGTTACTCTCCGGACAGGGGGCTTGGGGCCAACGTCCTGACTTTC. Its translation: CASSYSPDRGLGANVLTF.